These 13 T cell receptor beta chains were sequenced from one sample in a study of early T cells in non-severe SARS-CoV-2 infection. TCRdb recomputed calls from the 5' RACE reads with MiXCR, one row per CDR3 protein. The table has 90,000 to 130,000 distinct CDR3 sequences, roughly 12% seen once; the top ten hold 3.1%. Material: whole blood. Receptor source: an adult who was a healthcare worker with PCR-confirmed SARS-CoV-2 infection or an uninfected control (not recorded which).

This clonotype appeared many times. CDR3 nucleotides: TGCAGTGCTCTGGACCAGTCAATTATGGTCGGGCCCCAGCATTTT. This encodes CSALDQSIMVGPQHF. The rearrangement joins TRBV20-1 to TRBJ1-5; unclear D gene. Germline values: CDR1 DFQATT, CDR2 SNEGSKA (reference sequence). Trimming left V 5 bases short and J 9 bases short, with 23 bases between. This CDR3 has 15 amino acids.

With respect to this clonotype: It is likely a read error, because the conserved phenylalanine at the end of the CDR3 is missing. The J gene is TRBJ2-1, the V gene TRBV10-3, with a weak D call TRBD2 (6 bases). CDR3 size: 15 residues. Germline values: CDR1 ENHRY, CDR2 SYGVKD. The V and J ends lost 6 bases and 7 bases respectively, with 19 bases between them. In nucleotides, the CDR3 is TGTGCCATCAGAGGGACTTTCTCAGGTTTGAATGAGCAGTTCTCC. Its translation: CAIRGTFSGLNEQFS.

This clonotype was found many times. This chain joins TRBV25-1 and TRBJ1-5; 7 bases fit TRBD1. CDR3 length equals 15 residues. V was clipped by 1 base and J by 5 bases; unmatched bases: 5. CDR1 and CDR2 from the germline V gene are MGHDK and SYGVNS. Here the CDR3 reads CASSEWGQLDQPQHF. As DNA, the CDR3 is TGTGCCAGCAGTGAATGGGGACAGCTGGATCAGCCCCAGCATTTT.

Written as DNA, the CDR3 is TGTGCCAGCAGTCCCCGAAACTTGCTCTATGGCTACACCTTC. It encodes CASSPRNLLYGYTF. The V call is TRBV27, the J call TRBJ1-2; the D is unclear. Trimming took 5 bases from V and 4 from J, leaving 14 bases between them. This CDR3 comprises 14 residues. The germline gives CDR1 MNHEY, CDR2 SMNVEV (reference sequence).

Many counts were recorded for this clonotype. The chain combines TRBV5-6 with TRBJ1-1; D might be TRBD1 (5 bases). This CDR3 region has 15 residues. Per germline, CDR1 SGHDT and CDR2 YYEEEE. V lost 5 bases to trimming and J lost 2 bases, with 16 bases between them. The CDR3 here is CASSREWGTNTEAFF. The CDR3 DNA reads TGTGCCAGCAGTCGAGAGTGGGGCACCAACACTGAAGCTTTCTTT.

This clonotype has just a few counts. This chain joins TRBV6-1 and TRBJ2-1; 12 nucleotides match TRBD2. The trim removed 7 bases at V and 10 bases at J, leaving 11 bases unmatched. The CDR3 loop spans 15 amino acids. The V gene's germline CDR1 is MNHNS and CDR2 SASEGT. CDR3 sequence (DNA): TGTGCCAGCACTGCTCTAGCGGGAGGGCCAGGGGAGCAGTTCTTC. This codes for CASTALAGGPGEQFF.

This clonotype was observed many times. The genes are TRBV7-6 and TRBJ2-5; tentative D call: TRBD1 (6 bases). Deletions cut 5 bases from V and 6 bases from J, with 28 bases between. Germline V gives CDR1 SGHVS, CDR2 FNYEAQ. The CDR3 is 18 amino acids. DNA for the CDR3: TGTGCCAGCAGCCCCCCTTTCGGGGACGGGACACAACATAAGACCCAGTACTTC. Encoded protein: CASSPPFGDGTQHKTQYF.

J is TRBJ1-3 and V is TRBV6-5; D unresolved. CDR3 length: 17 amino acids. Per germline, CDR1 MNHEY and CDR2 SVGAGI. Trimming took 0 bases from V and 0 from J, leaving 12 bases between them. CDR3 DNA sequence: TGTGCCAGCAGTTACTCGGGAAATGGCTTCTCTGGAAACACCATATATTTT. Protein product: CASSYSGNGFSGNTIYF.

This chain connects TRBV27 to TRBJ2-3; tentative D call: TRBD2 (7 bases). The V end lost 3 bases, the J end lost 5 bases, and 18 bases lay between the germline ends. The CDR3 loop spans 16 amino acids. The germline gives CDR1 MNHEY, CDR2 SMNVEV (reference sequence). The CDR3 nucleotides read TGTGCCAGCAGTTTCGGTTGGGGGGCGGGGGAAGATACGCAGTATTTT. As protein: CASSFGWGAGEDTQYF.

The table lists this clonotype with many counts. The CDR3 sequence is CASSPQAGGDQPQHF. The CDR3 coding sequence is TGCGCCAGCAGCCCCCAAGCGGGGGGGGATCAGCCCCAGCATTTT. This chain joins TRBV5-1 and TRBJ1-5, with D possibly being TRBD1 (5 bases). The germline V gene has CDR1 SGHRS and CDR2 YFSETQ. Trimming stripped 4 bases from V and 5 bases from J, with 16 bases between. CDR3 size: 15 residues. Complete variable domain (other parts from reference TRBV5-1 and TRBJ1-5): KAGVTQTPRYLIKTRGQQVTLSCSPISGHRSVSWYQQTPGQGLQFLFEYFSETQRNKGNFPGRFSGRQFSNSRSEMNVSTLELGDSALYLCASSPQAGGDQPQHFGDGTRLSIL.

The chain couples TRBV3-1 to TRBJ2-2; 8 bases align to TRBD2. The CDR3 is made up of 15 amino acids. The germline V gene has CDR1 LGHDT and CDR2 YNNKEL (reference sequence). V dropped 3 bases and J dropped 4; count of bases not matched to a gene: 4. The CDR3 DNA is TGTGCCAGCAGCCAGCGACTAGCGATCACCGGGGAGCTGTTTTTT. Residues: CASSQRLAITGELFF.

This clonotype was seen ten or more times. CDR3 in DNA: TGCAGCGTCTTGACAGGGGGCGATCAGCCCCAGCATTTT. This sequence encodes CSVLTGGDQPQHF. This chain joins TRBV29-1 and TRBJ1-5, with 10 bases matching TRBD1. Trimming removed 6 bases from V and 5 bases from J; junction bases left unmatched: 4. The CDR3 covers 13 residues. Looked up from germline, CDR1 is SQVTM and CDR2 is ANQGSEA.

The CDR3 sequence: CASSLALAGGEQYF. The DNA of the CDR3 is TGCGCCAGCAGCTTGGCACTAGCGGGGGGCGAGCAGTACTTC. The chain carries TRBV5-1 and TRBJ2-7; TRBD2 matches 12 bases. Trimming cost V 0 bases and J 6 bases; bases outside gene matches: 1. The CDR3 contains 14 residues. The germline V gene has CDR1 SGHRS and CDR2 YFSETQ.